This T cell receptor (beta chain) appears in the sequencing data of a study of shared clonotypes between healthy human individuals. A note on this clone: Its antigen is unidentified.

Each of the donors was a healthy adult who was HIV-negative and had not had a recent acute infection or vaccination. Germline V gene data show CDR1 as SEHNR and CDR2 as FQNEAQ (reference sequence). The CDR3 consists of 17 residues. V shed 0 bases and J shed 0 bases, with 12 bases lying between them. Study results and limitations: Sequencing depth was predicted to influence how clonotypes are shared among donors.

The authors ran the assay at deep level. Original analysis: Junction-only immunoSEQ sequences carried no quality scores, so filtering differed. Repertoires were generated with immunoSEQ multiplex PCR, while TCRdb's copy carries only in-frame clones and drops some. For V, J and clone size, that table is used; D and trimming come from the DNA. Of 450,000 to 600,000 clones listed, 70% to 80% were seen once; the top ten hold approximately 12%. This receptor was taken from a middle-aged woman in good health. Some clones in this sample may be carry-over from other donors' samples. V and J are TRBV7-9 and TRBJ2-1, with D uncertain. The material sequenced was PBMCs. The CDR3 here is CASSLADTADSYNEQFF. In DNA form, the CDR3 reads TGTGCCAGCAGCTTAGCGGATACAGCCGACTCCTACAATGAGCAGTTCTTC. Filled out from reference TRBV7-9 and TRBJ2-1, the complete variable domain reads DTGVSQNPRHKITKRGQNVTFRCDPISEHNRLYWYRQTLGQGPEFLTYFQNEAQLEKSRLLSDRFSAERPKGSFSTLEIQRTEQGDSAMYLCASSLADTADSYNEQFFGPGTRLTVL.